The rows below give T cell receptor beta chains drawn from one sample of a study of blood T cell repertoires in COVID-19. Repertoires were generated with immunoSEQ multiplex PCR, while TCRdb's copy carries only in-frame clones and drops some. The data hold more than 300,000 clones, with approximately 87% observed a single time. Sequenced input: PBMCs or T cells enriched from blood (not recorded which). These receptors came from a man in his forties in a cohort exposed to, infected with or recovered from COVID-19 (not recorded which). The CDR3 runs from the conserved cysteine through the conserved F or W. A D gene is named only where the DNA matches it firmly. Where a row states a size, it is once, few, many or the class of an expanded clone; other rows omit it.

D: .
J: TRBJ1-1
V: TRBV19
size: .
DNA: TGTGCCACTAGCCGACAGAACTTGAACACTGAAGCTTTCTTT
CDR3: CATSRQNLNTEAFF

D: .
J: TRBJ2-3
V: TRBV5-4
size: .
DNA: TGTGCCAGCAGCTTCGACGTTAGCCCTGACACAGATACGCAGTATTTT
CDR3: CASSFDVSPDTDTQYF

D: TRBD2
J: TRBJ2-1
V: TRBV5-1
size: .
DNA: TGCGCCAGCAGCCCCGGACTAGCGGGACCCTACAATGAGCAGTTCTTC
CDR3: CASSPGLAGPYNEQFF

D: .
J: TRBJ1-5
V: TRBV5-6
size: .
DNA: TGTGCCAGCAGCCACTACGGGTTTAGTGGGCCCCAGCATTTT
CDR3: CASSHYGFSGPQHF

D: .
J: TRBJ2-3
V: TRBV6-1
size: .
DNA: TGTGCCAGCAGTGAAGTGGGGGCTTCAGATACGCAGTATTTT
CDR3: CASSEVGASDTQYF

D: .
J: TRBJ2-3
V: TRBV29-1
size: few
DNA: TGCAGCGTGCGAGCGCAACCCTTCGCAGATACGCAGTATTTT
CDR3: CSVRAQPFADTQYF

D: .
J: TRBJ1-5
V: TRBV19
size: .
DNA: TGTGCCAGTAGCGTCGGATGGACAGACTATAGCAATCAGCCCCAGCATTTT
CDR3: CASSVGWTDYSNQPQHF

D: .
J: TRBJ1-5
V: TRBV28
size: .
DNA: TGTGCCAGCAACCAACAGGGTGCGAATCAGCCCCAGCATTTT
CDR3: CASNQQGANQPQHF

D: TRBD2
J: TRBJ2-1
V: TRBV5-4
size: .
DNA: TGTGCCAGCAGCCCTTCTAGCGGGCGTTACAATGAGCAGTTCTTC
CDR3: CASSPSSGRYNEQFF

D: .
J: TRBJ1-1
V: TRBV15
size: .
DNA: TGTGCCACCAGTGCGGGGCTGAACACTGAAGCTTTCTTT
CDR3: CATSAGLNTEAFF

D: TRBD1
J: TRBJ1-2
V: TRBV5-1
size: few
DNA: TGCGCCAGCAGCTTGGAAGGTCAGGGGGATGGCTACACCTTC
CDR3: CASSLEGQGDGYTF

D: .
J: TRBJ2-3
V: TRBV18
size: .
DNA: TGTGCCAGCTCACGGTCGGCTAGCTCTGATACCAGCACAGATACGCAGTATTTT
CDR3: CASSRSASSDTSTDTQYF

D: TRBD1
J: TRBJ2-5
V: TRBV4-1
size: .
DNA: TGCGCCAGCAGCCCCCGCGCAGGGGGCCGGGAGACCCAGTACTTC
CDR3: CASSPRAGGRETQYF

D: .
J: TRBJ1-3
V: TRBV5-6
size: .
DNA: TGTGCCAGCAGCCCTGAAGGGACATTAAAACCTGGAAACACCATATATTTT
CDR3: CASSPEGTLKPGNTIYF

D: TRBD2
J: TRBJ2-2
V: TRBV5-6
size: .
DNA: TGTGCCAGCAGCTTGCTAGCGGTAAACACCGGGGAGCTGTTTTTT
CDR3: CASSLLAVNTGELFF

D: TRBD1
J: TRBJ2-7
V: TRBV28
size: few
DNA: TGTGCCAGCGGACAGGGGTCCGCGCAGTACTTC
CDR3: CASGQGSAQYF

D: TRBD2
J: TRBJ2-2
V: TRBV3-1/TRBV3-2
size: .
DNA: TGTGCCAGCAGCCTACTAGCGGGAGTACCGGGGGAGCTGTTTTTT
CDR3: CASSLLAGVPGELFF

D: .
J: TRBJ2-3
V: TRBV6-4
size: many
DNA: TGTGCCAGCAGTGCGGGAGACACAGATACGCAGTATTTT
CDR3: CASSAGDTDTQYF

D: TRBD2
J: TRBJ2-1
V: TRBV28
size: .
DNA: TGTGCCAGCATCACACAGGGACTAGCGGGAGACAATGAGCAGTTCTTC
CDR3: CASITQGLAGDNEQFF

D: .
J: TRBJ1-1
V: TRBV25-1
size: .
DNA: TGTGCCAGCAGTATAAACACTGAAGCTTTCTTT
CDR3: CASSINTEAFF

D: .
J: TRBJ2-7
V: TRBV6-5
size: once
DNA: TGTGCCAGCAGTCCCGGGATCCCCTCCTCCTACGAGCAGTACTTC
CDR3: CASSPGIPSSYEQYF

D: TRBD2
J: TRBJ2-1
V: TRBV19
size: .
DNA: TGTGCCAGTAGTAGAGGAGCGGGAGGGCCTCGGAGGAATGAGCAGTTCTTC
CDR3: CASSRGAGGPRRNEQFF

D: .
J: TRBJ1-1
V: TRBV30
size: .
DNA: TGTGCCTGGAGTGTACGAACGGTGAACACTGAAGCTTTCTTT
CDR3: CAWSVRTVNTEAFF

D: .
J: TRBJ1-5
V: TRBV10-3
size: .
DNA: TGTGCCATCAGAACTAGACTCCAGTCTAATAGCAATCAGCCCCAGCATTTT
CDR3: CAIRTRLQSNSNQPQHF

D: TRBD1
J: TRBJ1-5
V: TRBV5-1
size: .
DNA: TGCGCCAGCAGCTTGGGGACAGGGAGCAATCAGCCCCAGCATTTT
CDR3: CASSLGTGSNQPQHF

D: TRBD1
J: TRBJ1-1
V: TRBV12-3/TRBV12-4
size: once
DNA: TGTGCCAGCAGTGACAGGGGGGAAGCTTTCTTT
CDR3: CASSDRGEAFF

D: TRBD1
J: TRBJ1-6
V: TRBV3-1/TRBV3-2
size: few
DNA: TGTGCCAGCAGCTCTTCGGTCTCAGGGGGGAATAATTCACCCCTCCACTTT
CDR3: CASSSSVSGGNNSPLHF

D: TRBD2
J: TRBJ2-1
V: TRBV19
size: .
DNA: TGTGCCAGTAGTCCGGGACTAGCGGGAGGGCCGGGTGAGCAGTTCTTC
CDR3: CASSPGLAGGPGEQFF

D: TRBD2
J: TRBJ2-3
V: TRBV28
size: .
DNA: TGTGCCAGCAGTCGAGGACTAGACCCGAACACAGATACGCAGTATTTT
CDR3: CASSRGLDPNTDTQYF

D: .
J: TRBJ2-7
V: TRBV5-1
size: .
DNA: TGCGCCAGCAGCTTTTCGGGGAACGACGAGCAGTACTTC
CDR3: CASSFSGNDEQYF